The next 16 T cell receptor beta chains were all read from a single sample in a study of TIL therapy for anti-PD-1-resistant metastatic lung cancer. Time point noted: pre-treatment sample, taken before nivolumab and TIL therapy. The libraries were made with immunoSEQ v3. Libraries were prepared by immunoSEQ multiplex PCR; TCRdb keeps only in-frame clonotypes and omits some of them. The sample comprises about 20,000 clones, about four fifths of which are singletons, and about 2.2% rests with the top ten. Sample: blood, taken at baseline. The receptors originated from a person aged 25 to 79 with non-small cell lung cancer.

The chain combines TRBV6-5 with TRBJ1-1, with D unclear. V lost 4 bases and J lost 1, with 7 bases in between. The V gene's germline CDR1 is MNHEY and CDR2 SVGAGI. This CDR3 spans 13 amino acids. The CDR3 region is CASSLSTNTEAFF. CDR3 DNA sequence: TGTGCCAGCAGTTTAAGTACGAACACTGAAGCTTTCTTT.

J is TRBJ1-1 and V is TRBV5-4; D may be TRBD1 (6 bases). Trimming removed 0 bases at V and 9 bases at J, with 9 bases between. The CDR3 is 12 amino acids. Germline V gene sequence: CDR1 SGHNT, CDR2 YYREEE (reference sequence). CDR3 protein: CASSLGGRKAFF. As DNA, the CDR3 is TGTGCCAGCAGCTTGGGGGGGCGCAAAGCTTTCTTT.

V is TRBV5-1 and J is TRBJ2-5; 10 bases fit TRBD1. Looked up from germline, CDR1 is SGHRS and CDR2 is YFSETQ. Losses at the gene ends were 4 bases for V and 5 bases for J; bases not matched to a gene: 8. CDR3 size: 15 residues. CDR3 sequence: CASSVDRGREETQYF. CDR3 in DNA: TGCGCCAGCAGCGTTGACAGGGGGCGTGAGGAGACCCAGTACTTC.

In this sample, this clone turned up a few times. J is TRBJ2-1 and V is TRBV7-6, with D possibly matching TRBD2 (5 bases). The ends were cut back, 5 bases at V and 10 bases at J, with 9 bases in the middle. The CDR3 has 11 amino acids. Germline V gene sequence: CDR1 SGHVS, CDR2 FNYEAQ. The CDR3 bases are TGTGCCAGCAGCGGTACGGGAGAGCAGTTCTTC. Amino acid sequence: CASSGTGEQFF.

The rearrangement links TRBV6-1 to TRBJ1-2; D is unclear. V was shortened by 2 bases and J by 0 bases, with 10 bases between the two germline ends. In germline, CDR1 is MNHNS, CDR2 SASEGT. The CDR3 covers 15 residues. CDR3 DNA: TGTGCCAGCAGTGAAAATCCCGGGGCTAACTATGGCTACACCTTC. This encodes CASSENPGANYGYTF.

About this clone: Other DNA sequences in the sample encode the same CDR3. The chain links TRBV5-1 to TRBJ2-3, with D possibly TRBD1 on 6 matching bases. V lost 1 base and J 2 bases, leaving 11 bases between the germline ends. Germline values: CDR1 SGHRS, CDR2 YFSETQ. The CDR3 totals 15 residues. CDR3 loop: CASSLQTGATDTQYF. CDR3 nucleotide sequence: TGCGCCAGCAGCTTGCAGACAGGAGCCACAGATACGCAGTATTTT.

V usage is TRBV28 and J usage is TRBJ1-5; D remains unclear. Between the trimmed V and J ends, which lost 1 base and 0 bases, there was a span of 7 bases. The CDR3 runs to 15 residues. Germline CDR1 and CDR2: MDHEN and SYDVKM. In DNA form, the CDR3 reads TGTGCCAGCAGTTTATTGGGATATAGCAATCAGCCCCAGCATTTT. Protein product: CASSLLGYSNQPQHF.

This chain links TRBV5-1 with TRBJ2-3; D ambiguous. Trimming left V 0 bases short and J 2 bases short, with 7 bases between. Per the germline V gene, CDR1 is SGHRS and CDR2 is YFSETQ. The CDR3 consists of 14 residues. The chain's CDR3 is CASSLAVPTDTQYF. The CDR3 DNA is TGCGCCAGCAGCTTGGCGGTTCCCACAGATACGCAGTATTTT.

The rearrangement links TRBV7-2 to TRBJ2-7, with 12 bases that match TRBD2. In germline, CDR1 is SGHTA, CDR2 FQGNSA. The CDR3 runs 15 residues. With V trimmed by 5 bases and J by 4 bases, 6 bases remained unmatched. The DNA of the CDR3 is TGTGCCAGCAGCGTAACCGGGACTAGCGGGTACGAGCAGTACTTC. It translates to CASSVTGTSGYEQYF.

The chain is built from TRBV5-6 and TRBJ2-7, with 8 bases that match TRBD1. The CDR3 spans 14 residues. V shed 2 bases and J 3 bases; nucleotides not matched to a gene: 4. Germline CDR1 SGHDT, CDR2 YYEEEE. DNA for the CDR3: TGTGCCAGCAGCTTCGGACAGGGTCTCTACGAGCAGTACTTC. Its translation is CASSFGQGLYEQYF.

The V gene is TRBV7-2, the J gene TRBJ2-7; TRBD2 matches at 8 bases. This CDR3 contains 14 residues. Per germline, CDR1 SGHTA and CDR2 FQGNSA. The trim removed 5 bases at V and 5 bases at J, leaving 8 bases unmatched. Here the CDR3 reads CASSPNGLAHEQYF. CDR3 DNA sequence: TGTGCCAGCAGCCCCAATGGACTAGCCCACGAGCAGTACTTC.

The chain uses TRBV4-1 and TRBJ2-1; 10 nucleotides align to TRBD1. V was pared by 3 bases and J by 8 bases, with 7 bases of the junction left unmatched. The CDR3 runs to 15 residues. In germline, CDR1 is MGHRA, CDR2 YSYEKL. The CDR3 DNA follows: TGCGCCAGCAGCCAGCCGGGACAGGGGAAAGATGAGCAGTTCTTC. Its protein is CASSQPGQGKDEQFF.

Only one count was recorded for this clone. The rearrangement joins TRBV11-1 to TRBJ1-2; weak D call: TRBD1 (5 bases). Trimming removed 1 base from V and 7 bases from J, with 19 bases in between. The CDR3 is 16 residues long. CDR1 SGHAT and CDR2 FQDESV come from the germline V gene (reference sequence). Here the CDR3 reads CASSLESGRVILGYTF. The CDR3 nucleotides are TGTGCCAGCAGCTTAGAGTCGGGCAGGGTGATTCTTGGCTACACCTTC. Full variable domain (rest looked up from reference TRBV11-1 and TRBJ1-2): EAEVAQSPRYKITEKSQAVAFWCDPISGHATLYWYRQILGQGPELLVQFQDESVVDDSQLPKDRFSAERLKGVDSTLKIQPAELGDSAMYLCASSLESGRVILGYTFGSGTRLTVV.

The V gene is TRBV19, the J gene TRBJ1-5; 8 positions agree with TRBD1. Germline-derived CDR1 and CDR2 are LNHDA and SQIVND (reference sequence). Germline trimming cut 5 bases from V and 7 bases from J; bases unmatched to any gene: 19. The CDR3 runs 18 residues. The CDR3 loop is CASSPPPGQAMVKQPQHF. The CDR3 nucleotides are TGTGCCAGTAGTCCTCCCCCGGGACAGGCGATGGTTAAGCAGCCCCAGCATTTT.

The chain recombines TRBV5-6 with TRBJ1-4; D is perhaps TRBD1 (6 bases). CDR3 length: 12 amino acids. V lost 4 bases, J lost 5 bases, and 6 bases lay in between. Looked up from germline, CDR1 is SGHDT and CDR2 is YYEEEE. The CDR3 reads CASSGQNEKLFF. CDR3 nucleotides: TGTGCCAGCAGCGGACAGAATGAAAAACTGTTTTTT.

V gene TRBV2 combines with J gene TRBJ1-5; 9 positions agree with TRBD1. The germline V gene has CDR1 SNHLY and CDR2 FYNNEI. The V segment lost 6 bases and the J segment 4 bases; nucleotides outside the gene matches: 7. The CDR3 has 15 amino acids. The chain's CDR3 is CASRTTDRGNQPQHF. Written as DNA, the CDR3 is TGTGCCAGCAGGACCACCGACAGGGGGAATCAGCCCCAGCATTTT.